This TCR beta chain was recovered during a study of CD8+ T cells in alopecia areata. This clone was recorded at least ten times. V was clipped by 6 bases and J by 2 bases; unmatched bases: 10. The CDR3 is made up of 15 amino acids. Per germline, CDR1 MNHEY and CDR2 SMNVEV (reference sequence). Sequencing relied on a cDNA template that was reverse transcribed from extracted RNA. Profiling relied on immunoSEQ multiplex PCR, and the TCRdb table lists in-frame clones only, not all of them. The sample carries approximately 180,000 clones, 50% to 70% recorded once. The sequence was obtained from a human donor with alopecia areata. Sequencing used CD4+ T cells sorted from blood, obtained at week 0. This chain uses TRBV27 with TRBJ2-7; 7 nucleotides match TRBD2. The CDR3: CASSSFSGTTYEQYF. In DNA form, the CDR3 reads TGTGCCAGCAGCTCGTTCTCCGGGACTACCTACGAGCAGTACTTC.